This T cell receptor beta chain was captured in a study of T cell responses to AZD1222 COVID-19 vaccine. Worth noting for this clone: Its target is unknown.

Overall study results and limits: Sampling captured repertoires only after the peak T cell response. Spike regions recognized by vaccine-associated CD4 TCRs spanned the protein, led by 160-218 and 743-854. The donors showed a predominance of white British ancestry and of females, with possible underestimation of clonal diversity. Once two AZD1222 doses were given, Spike-specific TCR breadth and depth went up.

V gave up 5 bases and J gave up 5 bases; unmatched junction bases: 9. CDR1 SGHVS and CDR2 FNYEAQ come from the germline V gene. This CDR3 has 15 residues. Some clones are missing from TCRdb's copy, which holds only in-frame ones; the method was immunoSEQ multiplex PCR. The table lists 90,000 to 150,000 clones, approximately 90% of them singletons, with over 3% in the top ten. Here the sequenced sample was peripheral blood, taken on day 0 of AZD1222 vaccination. The sequence was collected from an adult in good health. J is TRBJ2-5 and V is TRBV7-6; 9 nucleotides agree with TRBD1. CDR3 loop: CASSQDRGVWETQYF. The CDR3 bases are TGTGCCAGCAGCCAGGACAGGGGCGTATGGGAGACCCAGTACTTC.